A selection of T cell receptor beta chains follows, all from one sample in a study of T-cell memory formation after mild COVID-19. MiXCR, run by TCRdb on the 5' RACE reads, gives a single entry per CDR3 protein. The sample contains 350,000 to 500,000 distinct CDR3 sequences, 20% to 25% of which appear only once. The sample was PBMCs or a T cell subset sorted from them (not recorded which). The receptors stem from an adult woman who had mild COVID-19 (a few samples of this study predate the infection). Cell type and time point are not known. CDR3s include the opening cysteine and the closing phenylalanine or tryptophan. D genes are given only for firm matches. Size tells how often a clone was seen (once, few, many) or the class of an expanded clone, and some rows leave it out.

D gene: NA; V gene: TRBV12-3/TRBV12-4; CDR3 length: 11; J gene: TRBJ2-2; clone size: NA; CDR3 protein: CASSFPGELFF; CDR3 DNA: TGTGCCAGCAGTTTTCCCGGGGAGCTGTTTTTT
D gene: NA; V gene: TRBV14; CDR3 length: 16; J gene: TRBJ2-4; clone size: few; CDR3 protein: CASSHGAALAKNIQYF; CDR3 DNA: TGTGCCAGCAGCCATGGCGCGGCTTTAGCCAAAAACATTCAGTACTTC
D gene: NA; V gene: TRBV24-1; CDR3 length: 11; J gene: TRBJ2-2; clone size: few; CDR3 protein: CATGNTGELFF; CDR3 DNA: TGTGCCACCGGGAACACCGGGGAGCTGTTTTTT
D gene: NA; V gene: TRBV4-1; CDR3 length: 15; J gene: TRBJ1-1; clone size: NA; CDR3 protein: CASSQDVYPYTEAFF; CDR3 DNA: TGCGCCAGCAGCCAAGACGTCTACCCATACACTGAAGCTTTCTTT
D gene: NA; V gene: TRBV7-2; CDR3 length: 14; J gene: TRBJ1-6; clone size: few; CDR3 protein: CASRDGTANSPLHF; CDR3 DNA: TGTGCCAGCAGAGACGGGACCGCGAATTCACCCCTCCACTTT
D gene: NA; V gene: TRBV7-6; CDR3 length: 16; J gene: TRBJ1-1; clone size: NA; CDR3 protein: CASSHTEGDMNTEALF; CDR3 DNA: TGTGCCAGCAGCCACACCGAGGGGGACATGAACACTGAAGCTTTATTT
D gene: NA; V gene: TRBV23-1; CDR3 length: 13; J gene: TRBJ1-5; clone size: few; CDR3 protein: CASLGGANQPQHF; CDR3 DNA: TGCGCCAGCTTGGGGGGAGCCAATCAGCCCCAGCATTTT
D gene: TRBD2; V gene: TRBV11-2; CDR3 length: 17; J gene: TRBJ2-3; clone size: NA; CDR3 protein: CASRRTSGGWGTDTQYF; CDR3 DNA: TGTGCCAGCAGACGGACTAGCGGGGGGTGGGGCACAGATACGCAGTATTTT
D gene: NA; V gene: TRBV7-9; CDR3 length: 15; J gene: TRBJ2-7; clone size: few; CDR3 protein: CASSLAHSYDYEQYF; CDR3 DNA: TGTGCCAGCAGCTTAGCCCACTCCTACGACTACGAGCAGTACTTC
D gene: NA; V gene: TRBV4-2; CDR3 length: 12; J gene: TRBJ1-2; clone size: NA; CDR3 protein: CASSQDHYGYTF; CDR3 DNA: TGTGCCAGCAGCCAAGACCACTATGGCTACACCTTC
D gene: NA; V gene: TRBV7-2; CDR3 length: 15; J gene: TRBJ1-5; clone size: NA; CDR3 protein: CASSSRPYSNQPQHF; CDR3 DNA: TGTGCCAGCAGCTCCAGGCCCTATAGCAATCAGCCCCAGCATTTT
D gene: NA; V gene: TRBV18; CDR3 length: 12; J gene: TRBJ2-7; clone size: few; CDR3 protein: CASSLSLDEQYF; CDR3 DNA: TGTGCCAGCTCACTGTCTCTAGACGAGCAGTACTTC
D gene: TRBD1; V gene: TRBV2; CDR3 length: 13; J gene: TRBJ2-3; clone size: few; CDR3 protein: CASSVTGGMAQYF; CDR3 DNA: TGTGCCAGCAGTGTGACAGGGGGAATGGCGCAGTATTTT
D gene: NA; V gene: TRBV4-1; CDR3 length: 12; J gene: TRBJ2-3; clone size: few; CDR3 protein: CASEGQADTQYF; CDR3 DNA: TGCGCCAGCGAGGGGCAAGCAGATACGCAGTATTTT
D gene: NA; V gene: TRBV20-1; CDR3 length: 17; J gene: TRBJ1-6; clone size: few; CDR3 protein: CSARDPAKSSYNSPLHF; CDR3 DNA: TGCAGTGCTAGAGATCCTGCCAAGAGCTCCTATAATTCACCCCTCCACTTT
D gene: TRBD1; V gene: TRBV20-1; CDR3 length: 14; J gene: TRBJ2-2; clone size: NA; CDR3 protein: CSAKQGANTGELFF; CDR3 DNA: TGCAGTGCTAAACAGGGGGCTAACACCGGGGAGCTGTTTTTT
D gene: TRBD2; V gene: TRBV4-1; CDR3 length: 15; J gene: TRBJ2-7; clone size: few; CDR3 protein: CASSENLGGPHEQYF; CDR3 DNA: TGCGCCAGCAGCGAAAACCTGGGAGGGCCCCACGAGCAGTACTTC
D gene: TRBD2; V gene: TRBV4-2; CDR3 length: 13; J gene: TRBJ2-1; clone size: few; CDR3 protein: CASKTSGNNEQFF; CDR3 DNA: TGTGCCAGTAAGACTAGCGGGAACAATGAGCAGTTCTTC
D gene: NA; V gene: TRBV19; CDR3 length: 12; J gene: TRBJ1-1; clone size: NA; CDR3 protein: CASSIVNTEAFF; CDR3 DNA: TGTGCCAGTAGTATTGTGAACACTGAAGCTTTCTTT
D gene: NA; V gene: TRBV12-3/TRBV12-4; CDR3 length: 12; J gene: TRBJ2-7; clone size: NA; CDR3 protein: CASMGLSYEQYF; CDR3 DNA: TGTGCCAGCATGGGGCTCTCCTACGAGCAGTACTTC
D gene: NA; V gene: TRBV5-1; CDR3 length: 14; J gene: TRBJ2-2; clone size: NA; CDR3 protein: CASSFADSTGELFF; CDR3 DNA: TGCGCCAGCAGCTTCGCTGACAGCACCGGGGAGCTGTTTTTT
D gene: NA; V gene: TRBV7-6; CDR3 length: 13; J gene: TRBJ1-2; clone size: few; CDR3 protein: CASSLAGFVGYTF; CDR3 DNA: TGTGCCAGCAGCTTAGCAGGGTTTGTCGGCTACACCTTC
D gene: NA; V gene: TRBV2; CDR3 length: 14; J gene: TRBJ2-1; clone size: NA; CDR3 protein: CASSGAVRYNEQFF; CDR3 DNA: TGTGCCAGCAGTGGAGCGGTGCGCTACAATGAGCAGTTCTTC
D gene: NA; V gene: TRBV15; CDR3 length: 15; J gene: TRBJ2-3; clone size: few; CDR3 protein: CATSRGRAGADTQYF; CDR3 DNA: TGTGCCACCAGCAGAGGCAGGGCAGGTGCAGATACGCAGTATTTT
D gene: NA; V gene: TRBV6-1; CDR3 length: 12; J gene: TRBJ2-1; clone size: few; CDR3 protein: CASSAWDNEQFF; CDR3 DNA: TGTGCCAGCAGTGCCTGGGACAATGAGCAGTTCTTC
D gene: NA; V gene: TRBV7-8; CDR3 length: 13; J gene: TRBJ1-2; clone size: NA; CDR3 protein: CASSPPGDYGYTF; CDR3 DNA: TGTGCCAGCAGCCCCCCAGGGGACTATGGCTACACCTTC
D gene: NA; V gene: TRBV30; CDR3 length: 12; J gene: TRBJ2-7; clone size: NA; CDR3 protein: CAWRLDSWEQYF; CDR3 DNA: TGTGCCTGGAGGCTGGACAGTTGGGAGCAGTACTTC
D gene: TRBD1; V gene: TRBV5-4; CDR3 length: 16; J gene: TRBJ1-2; clone size: NA; CDR3 protein: CASSLRDSLFNYGYTF; CDR3 DNA: TGTGCCAGCAGCTTGCGGGACAGCTTATTTAACTATGGCTACACCTTC
D gene: NA; V gene: TRBV6-6; CDR3 length: 13; J gene: TRBJ1-6; clone size: NA; CDR3 protein: CASSSRVTAPLHF; CDR3 DNA: TGTGCCAGCAGCAGCAGGGTGACGGCACCCCTCCACTTT
D gene: TRBD2; V gene: TRBV4-2; CDR3 length: 16; J gene: TRBJ2-1; clone size: NA; CDR3 protein: CASSPSGTSGILEQFF; CDR3 DNA: TGTGCCAGCAGCCCATCCGGGACTAGCGGGATCCTTGAGCAGTTCTTC
D gene: TRBD1; V gene: TRBV6-2/TRBV6-3; CDR3 length: 13; J gene: TRBJ2-7; clone size: few; CDR3 protein: CASGTGTFYEQYF; CDR3 DNA: TGTGCCAGTGGGACAGGAACTTTCTACGAGCAGTACTTC
D gene: NA; V gene: TRBV7-9; CDR3 length: 15; J gene: TRBJ1-2; clone size: NA; CDR3 protein: CASSLAADGGSGYTF; CDR3 DNA: TGTGCCAGCAGCTTAGCGGCGGATGGGGGGTCGGGCTACACCTTC
D gene: TRBD2; V gene: TRBV29-1; CDR3 length: 16; J gene: TRBJ2-5; clone size: NA; CDR3 protein: CSVPGTSGGAPETQYF; CDR3 DNA: TGCAGCGTCCCCGGGACTAGCGGGGGGGCCCCAGAGACCCAGTACTTC
D gene: TRBD2; V gene: TRBV27; CDR3 length: 18; J gene: TRBJ2-1; clone size: NA; CDR3 protein: CASSFLPGLAGPHNEQFF; CDR3 DNA: TGTGCCAGCAGTTTCCTTCCGGGACTAGCGGGACCCCACAATGAGCAGTTCTTC
D gene: NA; V gene: TRBV20-1; CDR3 length: 15; J gene: TRBJ2-3; clone size: NA; CDR3 protein: CSAPRRDHGTDTQYF; CDR3 DNA: TGCAGTGCCCCCCGCCGGGACCACGGCACAGATACGCAGTATTTT
D gene: NA; V gene: TRBV7-9; CDR3 length: 14; J gene: TRBJ2-5; clone size: few; CDR3 protein: CASSLDSLQETQYF; CDR3 DNA: TGTGCCAGCAGCTTAGACAGCCTCCAAGAGACCCAGTACTTC
D gene: TRBD1; V gene: TRBV19; CDR3 length: 15; J gene: TRBJ2-1; clone size: few; CDR3 protein: CASSMAGGVGNEQFF; CDR3 DNA: TGTGCCAGTAGTATGGCAGGGGGCGTTGGTAATGAGCAGTTCTTC
D gene: TRBD2; V gene: TRBV25-1; CDR3 length: 13; J gene: TRBJ2-5; clone size: few; CDR3 protein: CASRAGVLETQYF; CDR3 DNA: TGTGCCAGCAGAGCGGGAGTTTTAGAGACCCAGTACTTC
D gene: NA; V gene: TRBV5-5; CDR3 length: 13; J gene: TRBJ2-7; clone size: many; CDR3 protein: CASSRTQGYEQYF; CDR3 DNA: TGTGCCAGCAGCCGCACGCAGGGCTACGAGCAGTACTTC
D gene: TRBD1; V gene: TRBV5-1; CDR3 length: 14; J gene: TRBJ2-7; clone size: few; CDR3 protein: CASSFRQGRNEQYF; CDR3 DNA: TGCGCCAGCAGCTTTCGACAGGGGAGAAACGAGCAGTACTTC
D gene: TRBD1; V gene: TRBV20-1; CDR3 length: 12; J gene: TRBJ2-5; clone size: NA; CDR3 protein: CSAEQGLGTQYF; CDR3 DNA: TGCAGTGCTGAACAGGGGTTAGGGACCCAGTACTTC
D gene: TRBD2; V gene: TRBV15; CDR3 length: 15; J gene: TRBJ2-1; clone size: few; CDR3 protein: CATSRDRLAGYGQFF; CDR3 DNA: TGTGCCACCAGCAGAGATCGTCTAGCGGGATACGGGCAGTTCTTC
D gene: NA; V gene: TRBV29-1; CDR3 length: 14; J gene: TRBJ1-5; clone size: NA; CDR3 protein: CSVGPGEGGQPQHF; CDR3 DNA: TGCAGCGTTGGACCAGGGGAGGGAGGGCAGCCCCAGCATTTT
D gene: NA; V gene: TRBV20-1; CDR3 length: 11; J gene: TRBJ2-1; clone size: NA; CDR3 protein: CSARGGAGQFF; CDR3 DNA: TGCAGTGCTAGGGGCGGGGCGGGGCAGTTCTTC
D gene: NA; V gene: TRBV5-5; CDR3 length: 13; J gene: TRBJ2-5; clone size: few; CDR3 protein: CASSLEPQGTQYF; CDR3 DNA: TGTGCCAGCAGCTTGGAGCCGCAGGGGACCCAGTACTTC
D gene: TRBD2; V gene: TRBV7-2; CDR3 length: 14; J gene: TRBJ2-7; clone size: NA; CDR3 protein: CASSLAGSDYEQYF; CDR3 DNA: TGTGCCAGCAGCCTAGCGGGAAGTGACTACGAGCAGTACTTC
D gene: NA; V gene: TRBV7-6; CDR3 length: 15; J gene: TRBJ1-4; clone size: few; CDR3 protein: CASSLVLGFNEKLFF; CDR3 DNA: TGTGCCAGCAGCTTAGTGTTGGGGTTTAATGAAAAACTGTTTTTT
D gene: NA; V gene: TRBV3-1; CDR3 length: 13; J gene: TRBJ1-1; clone size: few; CDR3 protein: CASSDTTNTEAFF; CDR3 DNA: TGTGCCAGCAGCGATACCACGAACACTGAAGCTTTCTTT